One and the same sample provided the 8 T cell receptor beta chains below, sequenced in a study of blood T cell repertoires in COVID-19. Method: immunoSEQ multiplex PCR; TCRdb's copy keeps in-frame clones and lacks some. The data hold 300,000 to 350,000 clones, with about 91% observed a single time. What was sequenced was peripheral blood. The origin of the receptors is a woman in her twenties or thirties with COVID-19, enrolled during active disease.

V gene TRBV6-5 combines with J gene TRBJ2-2; TRBD1 matches 8 bases. The CDR3 is made up of 13 amino acids. In germline, CDR1 is MNHEY, CDR2 SVGAGI. V lost 7 bases and J lost 7; bases outside the gene matches: 5. The CDR3 coding sequence is TGTGCCAGCAAGCAGGGGGCTAGCGGGGAGCTGTTTTTT. This codes for CASKQGASGELFF.

This clone was counted between two and nine times. This chain connects TRBV5-4 to TRBJ2-3; 9 bases align to TRBD1. From germline, CDR1 is SGHNT and CDR2 YYREEE (reference sequence). CDR3 length equals 18 residues. Trimming cost V 4 bases and J 0 bases; bases outside gene matches: 12. CDR3 DNA sequence: TGTGCCAGCAGCGCGGTCCCTACCGGGACAGGGAGCACAGATACGCAGTATTTT. Protein sequence: CASSAVPTGTGSTDTQYF.

The gene calls are TRBV6-4 and TRBJ2-5; TRBD1 might be the D (5 bases). Germline assignment: CDR1 MRHNA and CDR2 SNTAGT. Between the trimmed V and J ends, which lost 4 bases and 4 bases, there was a span of 10 bases. The CDR3 length is 13 residues. The CDR3 loop is CASSVQGGETQYF. CDR3 bases: TGTGCCAGCAGTGTCCAGGGTGGAGAGACCCAGTACTTC.

The chain recombines TRBV10-3 with TRBJ2-1; 7 bases fit TRBD1. Germline V gene lookup returns CDR1 ENHRY and CDR2 SYGVKD. The length of the CDR3 is 14 residues. With 3 bases clipped from V and 9 bases from J, the junction kept 8 bases outside the gene matches. In DNA form, the CDR3 reads TGTGCCATCAGTGACGCGAACAGGGGTGGTGAGCAGTTCTTC. The encoded protein is CAISDANRGGEQFF.

The V call is TRBV7-9, the J call TRBJ1-1, with 8 bases aligning to TRBD1. J was trimmed by 5 bases and V by 1 base; bases with no gene match: 6. CDR1 and CDR2 from the germline V gene are SEHNR and FQNEAQ (reference sequence). CDR3 length: 15 residues. The CDR3 protein is CASSLVGQGRTEAFF. The CDR3 DNA reads as TGTGCCAGCAGCTTAGTCGGACAGGGAAGGACTGAAGCTTTCTTT.

The chain carries TRBV4-3 and TRBJ2-7; D possibly corresponds to TRBD2 (6 bases). Trimming cost V 0 bases and J 3 bases, with 12 bases left between them. The length of the CDR3 is 15 residues. CDR1 is LGHNA and CDR2 is YSLEER in the germline V gene. The CDR3 DNA sequence: TGCGCCAGCAGCCAAGATGGCGCGGGGAACTACGAGCAGTACTTC. This codes for CASSQDGAGNYEQYF.

This clone is a singleton in its sample. The genes are TRBV15 and TRBJ2-4; TRBD2 matches 7 bases. Looked up from germline, CDR1 is LNHNV and CDR2 is YYDKDF (reference sequence). CDR3 length: 18 residues. The J segment lost 0 bases and the V segment lost 2 bases, leaving 10 bases of the junction unmatched. CDR3 DNA: TGTGCCACCAGCAGAACCACGAGCGGGGAACTAGCCAAAAACATTCAGTACTTC. Its protein product is CATSRTTSGELAKNIQYF.

This clone was seen only a few times. The J gene is TRBJ1-2, the V gene TRBV19; 7 nucleotides align to TRBD1. The J segment lost 4 bases and the V segment lost 6 bases, leaving 11 bases of the junction unmatched. The CDR3 runs to 15 residues. CDR1 and CDR2 from the germline V gene are LNHDA and SQIVND (reference sequence). DNA of the CDR3: TGTGCCAGTAGGCCTGTCCACAGGGGCTCCTATGGCTACACCTTC. Protein: CASRPVHRGSYGYTF.